The TCR beta chain under discussion was sequenced for a study of CD8+ T cells in alopecia areata. Extraction and reverse transcription of RNA yielded cDNA as the sequencing template. The table came from immunoSEQ multiplex PCR; TCRdb's copy has only in-frame clones and leaves some out. Altogether hundreds of thousands of clones are present, 60% being singletons, with the ten largest covering 0.8% to 1%. The ends lost 5 bases at V and 3 bases at J; junction bases unmatched: 5. CDR3 length equals 14 residues. Germline V CDR1 and CDR2: SEHNR, FQNEAQ (reference sequence). The treatment: oral pan-JAK inhibitor, 5-10 mg twice daily.

The sequence was obtained from a human donor with alopecia areata. The rearrangement joins TRBV7-9 to TRBJ2-5; 8 nucleotides agree with TRBD1. Here the sequenced sample was CD4+ T cells sorted from blood, taken at week 52, from a patient treated with tofacitinib. CDR3 sequence (DNA): TGTGCCAGCAGCGTCGACAGGGGAAAAGAGACCCAGTACTTC. Translated, it gives CASSVDRGKETQYF.